This section outlines one TCR beta chain sequence together with its context. This same CDR3 is encoded by further DNA sequences in the sample. These data originate in a study of shared clonotypes between healthy human individuals. Replicate PCRs were loaded with approximately 300 ng DNA from unsorted PBMC, around 30,000 T cell genomes. The table came from immunoSEQ multiplex PCR; TCRdb's copy has only in-frame clones and leaves some out. Of roughly 490,000 clones listed, 70% to 80% are singletons. Samples left unsorted employed around 95 million PBMCs for genomic DNA. The sequence came from a woman between 40 and 50 years old in good health. Some clones in this sample may be carry-over from other donors' samples. Sample: PBMCs.

CDR3 in DNA: TGTGCCAGCAGGGGGCCAACTGAAGCTTTCTTT. It codes for CASRGPTEAFF. The chain links TRBV28 to TRBJ1-1; the D gene is possibly TRBD1 (5 bases). The CDR3 length is 11 residues. Trimming left V 6 bases short and J 5 bases short, with 7 bases between. Germline V CDR1 and CDR2: MDHEN, SYDVKM.